Listed below are T cell receptor beta chains from one sample, sequenced in a study of blood T cell repertoires in COVID-19. This table comes from immunoSEQ multiplex PCR, and its TCRdb copy is limited to in-frame clones, with some not included. The data show under 300,000 clones, with over 80% seen just once and about 6.3% held by the top ten. Sequencing used peripheral blood. Receptors were obtained from a woman aged 55-69 years with active or convalescent COVID-19. The CDR3 runs from the conserved cysteine through the conserved F or W. The order of the fields is V gene, J gene, CDR3 length, CDR3 protein.

>TRBV28|TRBJ1-4|13
CAAEESTNEKLFF
>TRBV7-2|TRBJ2-3|14
CASSPGLSTDTQYF
>TRBV7-2|TRBJ2-5|16
CASSLVGASSQETQYF
>TRBV6-5|TRBJ1-5|14
CASSLGQGNQPQHF
>TRBV30|TRBJ2-1|16
CAWSQPLAGGFNEQFF
>TRBV3-1/TRBV3-2|TRBJ2-1|15
CASSQALAGGIRKFF
>TRBV5-1|TRBJ1-1|15
CASSLGSGVNTEAFF
>TRBV28|TRBJ2-3|17
CASSLVERGELTDTQYF
>TRBV18|TRBJ2-1|15
CASSPLASGFNEQFF
>TRBV6-2/TRBV6-3|TRBJ2-7|15
CASNYDARGSYEQYF
>TRBV2|TRBJ1-5|15
CASSENRLPHQPQHF
>TRBV19|TRBJ2-1|16
CASSRNLAGGYNEQFF
>TRBV28|TRBJ1-2|14
CASSTYGTTYGYTF
>TRBV11-1|TRBJ1-6|15
CASSLEQGGNSPLHF